One T cell receptor (beta chain) is described in this entry. Its antigen remains unidentified. This record belongs to a study of cytomegalovirus exposure and HLA in healthy donors. Study-wide results and caveats: Cytomegalovirus-associated status was assigned to 150 or so TCR beta chains. Clusters of TCRs from the first cohort tended to co-occur in the 90 to 150 validation repertoires (as a later analysis found). The classifier reportedly diagnosed cytomegalovirus status with high sensitivity and specificity. Most TCRs appeared rarely, but some public TCRs recurred in many donors.

Sequencing was performed with immunoSEQ multiplex PCR; in TCRdb, only in-frame clones are kept and a portion is missing. The data hold fewer than 85,000 clones, with 85% to 95% observed a single time. The CDR3 spans 14 residues. J lost 2 bases, V lost 4 bases, and 2 bases had no gene match. Germline CDR1 is MNHNS and CDR2 is SASEGT. The rearrangement joins TRBV6-1 to TRBJ2-3, with 8 nucleotides matching TRBD2. Sequences were obtained from PBMCs. The origin of this receptor is a woman between 18 and 30 years old in good health and CMV-seronegative. The CDR3 loop is CASSAGLDTDTQYF. The CDR3 coding sequence is TGTGCCAGCAGTGCGGGACTAGACACAGATACGCAGTATTTT.